Each of the 24 T cell receptor beta chains below was sequenced from the same sample in a study of blood T cell repertoires in COVID-19. Sequencing was performed with immunoSEQ multiplex PCR; in TCRdb, only in-frame clones are kept and a portion is missing. This table has about 160,000 clones, around nine tenths appearing once. The source material was PBMCs or T cells enriched from blood (not recorded which). The receptors come from a woman between 45 and 60 years old who had recovered from COVID-19.

The J gene is TRBJ1-2, the V gene TRBV5-1; a possible D gene is TRBD1 (6 bases). Germline V gene sequence: CDR1 SGHRS, CDR2 YFSETQ. V dropped 1 base and J dropped 3 bases, with 13 bases sitting between them. The CDR3 loop spans 15 amino acids. CDR3 sequence reads: CASSLMGAVYYGYTF. The CDR3 DNA is TGCGCCAGCAGCTTGATGGGGGCTGTATACTATGGCTACACCTTC.

The J gene is TRBJ1-4, the V gene TRBV5-1; 7 bases fit TRBD1. Germline-derived CDR1 and CDR2 are SGHRS and YFSETQ. The CDR3 covers 17 residues. The V gene end was trimmed by 0 bases and the J gene end by 8 bases; junction bases not matched to a gene: 13. Here the CDR3 reads CASSLEGQVVFGEKLFF. Here the CDR3 DNA reads TGCGCCAGCAGCTTGGAAGGACAGGTGGTTTTCGGAGAAAAACTGTTTTTT.

The V gene is TRBV18, the J gene TRBJ2-7, with unresolved D. The CDR3 loop spans 16 amino acids. V was cut by 3 bases and J by 0 bases, with 15 bases left in between. Per germline, CDR1 KGHSH and CDR2 LQKENI. In nucleotides, the CDR3 is TGTGCCAGCTCACCCCTTCGAGGCATGAGCTCCTACGAGCAGTACTTC. Translation: CASSPLRGMSSYEQYF.

The chain joins TRBV21-1 to TRBJ2-3; the table's D call, TRBD2, was not checked against the DNA. TRBV21-1 is a pseudogene locus. The CDR3 covers 17 residues. For the CDR3, the DNA is TGTGCCAGCAGCAAAGACGGCGGCGGGGGGGTGGCAGATACGCAGTATTTT. It yields the protein CASSKDGGGGVADTQYF.

The chain uses TRBV7-3 and TRBJ1-2, with a weak D call TRBD1 (6 bases). In germline, CDR1 is SGHTA, CDR2 FQGTGA. This CDR3 region has 12 residues. The germline V and J ends were trimmed by 6 bases and 7 bases, with 12 bases remaining between them. The CDR3 sequence: CASRSGVRGYTF. In DNA, the CDR3 is TGTGCCAGCAGGTCAGGGGTCCGTGGCTACACCTTC.

This clone came up a few times. This chain connects TRBV6-1 to TRBJ2-1; TRBD1 aligns across 7 bases. The ends lost 0 bases at V and 6 bases at J; junction bases unmatched: 5. The germline CDR1 and CDR2 sequences are MNHNS and SASEGT. The CDR3 covers 15 residues. The CDR3 DNA reads as TGTGCCAGCAGTGAAGCGCTGGGACAGCCCAATGAGCAGTTCTTC. This sequence encodes CASSEALGQPNEQFF.

J is TRBJ2-7 and V is TRBV9; 8 positions match TRBD1. CDR3 length: 15 amino acids. Germline V gene data show CDR1 as SGDLS and CDR2 as YYNGEE. V shed 0 bases, J shed 2 bases, and the junction held 4 bases outside the gene matches. For the CDR3, the DNA is TGTGCCAGCAGCGTAGCCGGGACAGGCACCTACGAGCAGTACTTC. Translating it yields CASSVAGTGTYEQYF.

The CDR3 loop reads CASTISGYNEQFF. CDR3 in DNA: TGTGCCAGCACCATTTCAGGGTACAATGAGCAGTTCTTC. J is TRBJ2-1 and V is TRBV12-3 or TRBV12-4; weak D call: TRBD1 (5 bases). Trimming cost V 7 bases and J 4 bases, with 11 bases left between them. The CDR3 consists of 13 residues.

This chain links TRBV7-8 with TRBJ2-2; TRBD1 aligns across 7 bases. There are 15 residues in the CDR3. Germline lookup yields CDR1 SGHVS and CDR2 FQNEAQ. Trimming removed 4 bases from V and 0 bases from J; junction bases left unmatched: 2. CDR3 region: CASSSGTANTGELFF. As DNA, the CDR3 is TGTGCCAGCAGCTCGGGGACAGCGAACACCGGGGAGCTGTTTTTT. The variable domain in full, with the rest retrieved from reference TRBV7-8 and TRBJ2-2, is GAGVSQSPRYKVAKRGQDVALRCDPISGHVSLFWYQQALGQGPEFLTYFQNEAQLDKSGLPSDRFFAERPEGSVSTLKIQRTQQEDSAVYLCASSSGTANTGELFFGEGSRLTVL.

The genes are TRBV19 and TRBJ1-5; possibly TRBD1 for D (6 bases). CDR1 is LNHDA, CDR2 SQIVND, per germline (reference sequence). The CDR3 runs 15 residues. V lost 7 bases, J lost 4 bases, and 17 bases lay in between. The CDR3 DNA sequence: TGTGCCAGTACAGCTTCCGAGGGGGAAAATCAGCCCCAGCATTTT. It translates to CASTASEGENQPQHF.

In this sample, this clone turned up once. This sequence joins TRBV2 and TRBJ1-5; 8 nucleotides line up with TRBD1. Germline V gene lookup returns CDR1 SNHLY and CDR2 FYNNEI. The junction had 9 bases not matched to a gene; V was cut back by 6 bases and J by 5 bases. The length of the CDR3 is 15 residues. The CDR3 protein is CASRPNRGEYQPQHF. Written as DNA, the CDR3 is TGTGCCAGCAGGCCGAACAGGGGGGAATATCAGCCCCAGCATTTT.

A few counts support this clone. This rearrangement joins TRBV5-4 to TRBJ1-3, with 7 bases matching TRBD1. Germline V gene lookup returns CDR1 SGHNT and CDR2 YYREEE (reference sequence). With V trimmed by 4 bases and J by 1 base, 8 bases remained unmatched. The CDR3 is 16 residues long. The CDR3 coding sequence is TGTGCCAGCAGCGCCGGGTACAGGGGATCTGGAAACACCATATATTTT. Its translation is CASSAGYRGSGNTIYF. The variable domain in full, completed from reference TRBV5-4 and TRBJ1-3, reads ETGVTQSPTHLIKTRGQQVTLRCSSQSGHNTVSWYQQALGQGPQFIFQYYREEENGRGNFPPRFSGLQFPNYSSELNVNALELDDSALYLCASSAGYRGSGNTIYFGEGSWLTVV.

This clone was picked up one time. This chain connects TRBV11-2 to TRBJ1-1, with 8 bases lining up with TRBD1. Losses at the gene ends were 3 bases for V and 5 bases for J; bases not matched to a gene: 5. CDR3 length: 14 residues. Germline assignment: CDR1 SGHAT and CDR2 FQNNGV. The CDR3 spells CASSFTGGGTEAFF. Written as DNA, the CDR3 is TGTGCCAGCAGCTTCACAGGGGGAGGAACTGAAGCTTTCTTT.

The chain links TRBV30 to TRBJ2-7, with TRBD2 matching 11 bases. CDR1 and CDR2 (germline): GTSNPN, SVGIG (reference sequence). The CDR3 contains 15 residues. Losses at the gene ends were 3 bases for V and 2 bases for J; bases not matched to a gene: 6. In nucleotides, the CDR3 is TGTGCCTGGAGCAACCTAGCGGGGGGAACCTACGAGCAGTACTTC. It translates to CAWSNLAGGTYEQYF.

In this sample, this clone turned up once. The chain is built from TRBV6-5 and TRBJ2-7; D is unclear. V was cut by 0 bases and J by 4 bases, with 7 bases left in between. From germline, CDR1 is MNHEY and CDR2 SVGAGI. The CDR3 has 13 amino acids. CDR3 loop: CASSYSIGYEQYF. The CDR3 DNA reads TGTGCCAGCAGTTACTCGATCGGGTACGAGCAGTACTTC.

This rearrangement joins TRBV7-9 to TRBJ2-5; 8 bases map to TRBD2. V lost 5 bases and J lost 5; bases outside the gene matches: 16. Germline loops: CDR1 SEHNR, CDR2 FQNEAQ (reference sequence). The CDR3 is 17 residues long. CDR3 protein: CASSLRRGGGPQETQYF. Written as DNA, the CDR3 is TGTGCCAGCAGCCTTCGCAGGGGCGGGGGGCCCCAGGAGACCCAGTACTTC.

The gene calls are TRBV3-1 (or the pseudogene TRBV3-2) and TRBJ1-1; 7 nucleotides align to TRBD1. The CDR3 runs 13 residues. CDR1 LGHDT and CDR2 YNNKEL come from the germline V gene (reference sequence). Germline trimming cut 7 bases from V and 4 bases from J; bases unmatched to any gene: 6. The CDR3 loop reads CASKGQSGTEAFF. The CDR3 DNA is TGTGCCAGCAAGGGACAGTCGGGCACTGAAGCTTTCTTT.

The CDR3 reads CASSVSSGGAGRTDTQYF. The CDR3 coding sequence is TGTGCCAGCAGCGTAAGCAGCGGGGGGGCCGGTCGGACAGATACGCAGTATTTT. The chain employs TRBV9 and TRBJ2-3; TRBD2 matches 10 bases. Trimming cost V 1 base and J 3 bases; bases outside gene matches: 11. Germline values: CDR1 SGDLS, CDR2 YYNGEE. This CDR3 is 18 amino acids long.

This clone came up a few times. V is TRBV4-1 and J is TRBJ1-1, with D uncertain. The germline V gene encodes CDR1 MGHRA and CDR2 YSYEKL. Trimming shortened V by 3 bases and J by 1 base, and 9 bases separated the two germline ends. This CDR3 has 14 amino acids. CDR3 sequence (DNA): TGCGCCAGCAGCCAGGGAGGGCCGAACACTGAAGCTTTCTTT. It is translated as CASSQGGPNTEAFF.

The gene calls are TRBV27 and TRBJ1-5; D remains ambiguous. V lost 8 bases and J 2 bases, leaving 10 bases between the germline ends. This CDR3 is built from 13 residues. The germline CDR1 and CDR2 sequences are MNHEY and SMNVEV (reference sequence). CDR3 residues: CASRTGGNQPQHF. The CDR3 nucleotides read TGTGCCAGCCGCACCGGGGGCAATCAGCCCCAGCATTTT.

The rearrangement links TRBV9 to TRBJ2-5; 10 nucleotides match TRBD2. With 6 bases clipped from V and 2 bases from J, the junction kept 7 bases outside the gene matches. This CDR3 region has 15 residues. CDR1 is SGDLS, CDR2 YYNGEE, per germline. DNA of the CDR3: TGTGCCAGCACCCGAGCGGGGGGGCTTCAAGAGACCCAGTACTTC. It encodes CASTRAGGLQETQYF.

The J gene is TRBJ2-7, the V gene TRBV20-1; tentative D call: TRBD2 (7 bases). Trimming removed 3 bases at V and 0 bases at J, with 12 bases between. The CDR3 runs to 14 residues. The germline V gene has CDR1 DFQATT and CDR2 SNEGSKA (reference sequence). CDR3 protein: CSASGRGLSYEQYF. The CDR3 bases are TGCAGTGCTAGTGGGCGGGGGCTCTCCTACGAGCAGTACTTC.

In the case of this clone: One junction end does not reproduce the germline sequence, and a read error may be involved. Additional DNA sequences in this sample encode the identical CDR3. The V call is TRBV19, the J call TRBJ1-2; D uncertain. The germline V gene has CDR1 LNHDA and CDR2 SQIVND (reference sequence). The CDR3 is 13 residues long. The CDR3 bases are TGTGCCAGTAGTTCCGGGGTTGACTATGGCTACACCTTT. Encoded protein: CASSSGVDYGYTF.

The CDR3 sequence: CASSMAQGSSYEQYF. The CDR3 nucleotides are TGTGCCAGTAGTATGGCACAAGGGAGCTCCTACGAGCAGTACTTC. The chain has TRBV19 and TRBJ2-7; D perhaps matches TRBD2 (5 bases). Per germline, CDR1 LNHDA and CDR2 SQIVND (reference sequence). CDR3 length: 15 residues. V dropped 3 bases and J dropped 0 bases, with 12 bases sitting between them. Based on the CDR3 plus reference TRBV19 and TRBJ2-7, the full variable domain is DGGITQSPKYLFRKEGQNVTLSCEQNLNHDAMYWYRQDPGQGLRLIYYSQIVNDFQKGDIAEGYSVSREKKESFPLTVTSAQKNPTAFYLCASSMAQGSSYEQYFGPGTRLTVT.